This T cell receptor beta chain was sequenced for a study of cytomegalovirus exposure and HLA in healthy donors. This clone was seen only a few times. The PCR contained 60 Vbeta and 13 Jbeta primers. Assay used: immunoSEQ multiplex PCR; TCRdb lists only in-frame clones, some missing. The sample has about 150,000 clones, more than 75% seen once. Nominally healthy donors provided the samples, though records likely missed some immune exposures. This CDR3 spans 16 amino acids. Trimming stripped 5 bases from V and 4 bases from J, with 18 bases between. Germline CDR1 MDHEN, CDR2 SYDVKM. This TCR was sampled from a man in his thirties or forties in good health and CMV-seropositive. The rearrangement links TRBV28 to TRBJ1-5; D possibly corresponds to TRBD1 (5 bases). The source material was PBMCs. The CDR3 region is CASSTPGRDVNQPQHF. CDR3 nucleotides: TGTGCCAGCAGTACACCTGGGAGGGACGTAAATCAGCCCCAGCATTTT.